This paragraph covers one T cell receptor beta chain sequence. The data originate from a study of blood T cell repertoires in COVID-19. Overall study: T cells, B-cell-depleted T cells, or PBMCs supplied cDNA or gDNA.

Germline CDR1 is LGHNA and CDR2 is YSLEER. The CDR3 totals 16 residues. Trimming took off 1 base at V and 0 bases at J, with 10 bases between the two ends. Profiled with immunoSEQ multiplex PCR; TCRdb holds only in-frame clones, not every one. The sample shows about 210,000 clones, around 83% of them seen only once. The material sequenced was peripheral blood. The clonotype originates from a woman between 65 and 79 years old with COVID-19, enrolled during active disease. The J gene is TRBJ2-1, the V gene TRBV4-3, with a tentative D call TRBD2 (5 bases). CDR3: CASSQVGTSSYNEQFF. Here the CDR3 DNA reads TGCGCCAGCAGCCAAGTCGGTACTAGCTCCTACAATGAGCAGTTCTTC.